One and the same sample provided the 5 T cell receptor beta chains below, sequenced in a study of Graves' ophthalmopathy and Graves' hyperthyroidism (dated by TCRdb to 2016 to 2019). Sequencing took place on an Illumina HiSeq 2000. For repertoire sequencing, TCR beta CDR3 regions were amplified from RNA transcripts. The first round was an RT-PCR using HTBI primers with the Qiagen OneStep RT-PCR kit, and this first round was followed by a second-round multiplex PCR, then size selection and purification. In-frame beta chains were kept once TCRdb had trimmed the public reads at Q25 with fastp and called clones with MiXCR. Rows merge per CDR3 protein into single entries with the most common DNA and genes. The sample table holds 350,000 or so distinct CDR3 sequences, of which 15% to 20% were seen once. The biggest ten clones account for about 12% of the sample. The sample comprised peripheral blood. Receptor source: an adult man with Graves' ophthalmopathy.

The rearrangement links TRBV6-1 to TRBJ2-7; D is ambiguous. Germline CDR1 and CDR2: MNHNS and SASEGT. The CDR3 covers 13 residues. V shed 0 bases and J shed 2 bases, with 5 bases lying between them. DNA for the CDR3: TGTGCCAGCAGTGAAGCGTCCCCCTACGAGCAGTACTTC. It encodes CASSEASPYEQYF.

This clonotype has ten or more counts. The rearrangement links TRBV6-5 to TRBJ1-2; D unresolved. Germline V gene lookup returns CDR1 MNHEY and CDR2 SVGAGI. V was pared by 6 bases and J by 4 bases, with 12 bases between. The CDR3 extends over 13 amino acids. CDR3 sequence (DNA): TGTGCCAGCAGATACCCTGGTGGCTATGGCTACACCTTC. This encodes CASRYPGGYGYTF.

Only a few counts were recorded for this clonotype. This may be a read error, as it is one base from a much larger clone. The rearrangement links TRBV6-1 to TRBJ2-7; 9 positions match TRBD1. V trimming: 4 bases; J trimming: 3 bases; junction bases outside the gene matches: 1. This CDR3 has 13 amino acids. In germline, CDR1 is MNHNS, CDR2 SASEGT. CDR3 DNA sequence: TGTGCCAGCAGTGTGGACAGGGGCTACGAGCAGTACTTC. It specifies CASSVDRGYEQYF.

Note on this clonotype: Because the CDR3 is missing its conserved closing phenylalanine or tryptophan, this is likely a read error. This rearrangement joins TRBV5-5 to TRBJ2-7; 13 bases map to TRBD2. Trimming took 4 bases from V and 2 from J; bases not matched to a gene: 3. Germline values: CDR1 SGHKS, CDR2 YYEKEE (reference sequence). The CDR3 has 15 amino acids. The CDR3 reads CASSPTSGRAYEQYL. The CDR3 DNA sequence: TGTGCCAGCAGCCCCACTAGCGGGAGGGCCTACGAGCAGTACCTC.

This clonotype was found many times. The rearrangement uses TRBV6-1 and TRBJ1-1; D call uncertain. The CDR3 consists of 13 residues. The V and J ends lost 7 bases and 0 bases respectively, with 9 bases between them. Germline V gene sequence: CDR1 MNHNS, CDR2 SASEGT. The CDR3 protein is CASIESMNTEAFF. CDR3 nucleotide sequence: TGTGCCAGCATAGAAAGCATGAACACTGAAGCTTTCTTT.